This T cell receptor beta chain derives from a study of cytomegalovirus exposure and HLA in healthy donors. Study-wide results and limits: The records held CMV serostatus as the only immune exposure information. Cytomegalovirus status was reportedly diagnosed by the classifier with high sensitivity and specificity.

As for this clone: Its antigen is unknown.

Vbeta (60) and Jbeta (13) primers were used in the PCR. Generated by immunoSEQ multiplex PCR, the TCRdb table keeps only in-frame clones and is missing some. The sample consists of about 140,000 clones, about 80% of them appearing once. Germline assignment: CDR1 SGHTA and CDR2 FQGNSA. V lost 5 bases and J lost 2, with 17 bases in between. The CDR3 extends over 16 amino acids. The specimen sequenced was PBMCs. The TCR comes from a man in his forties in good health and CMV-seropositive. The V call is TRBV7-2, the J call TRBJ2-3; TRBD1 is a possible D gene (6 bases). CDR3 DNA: TGTGCCAGCAGCCGTATGCTGGGGACAAACACAGATACGCAGTATTTT. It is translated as CASSRMLGTNTDTQYF.